The next 15 T cell receptor beta chains were all read from a single sample in a study of control samples from healthy donors and cancer patients. The data were produced by immunoSEQ multiplex PCR, yet TCRdb's version contains in-frame clones alone and is incomplete. This sample has some 170,000 clones, with around 96% found just once. Material: blood. The receptor set was obtained from a woman in her 30s in good health.

A remark on this clone: The same CDR3 arises from other DNA sequences in this sample as well. The genes are TRBV11-2 and TRBJ1-2; no definite D call. The length of the CDR3 is 15 residues. With 1 base removed from V and 0 bases from J, the gap between germline ends came to 9 bases. CDR1 SGHAT and CDR2 FQNNGV come from the germline V gene. CDR3 residues: CASSLVAGANYGYTF. As DNA, the CDR3 is TGTGCCAGCAGCTTAGTAGCGGGAGCTAACTATGGCTACACCTTC.

The genes are TRBV25-1 and TRBJ1-1; 7 bases map to TRBD1. This CDR3 has 12 amino acids. CDR1 is MGHDK, CDR2 SYGVNS, per germline. V shed 6 bases and J 5 bases; nucleotides not matched to a gene: 3. CDR3: CASRTGRTEAFF. The CDR3 nucleotides read TGTGCCAGCAGGACAGGGAGGACTGAAGCTTTCTTT. Filled out from reference TRBV25-1 and TRBJ1-1, the complete variable domain reads EADIYQTPRYLVIGTGKKITLECSQTMGHDKMYWYQQDPGMELHLIHYSYGVNSTEKGDLSSESTVSRIRTEHFPLTLESARPSHTSQYLCASRTGRTEAFFGQGTRLTVV.

V usage is TRBV12-2 and J usage is TRBJ2-1; TRBD2, the table's D call, lacks a check against the DNA. TRBV12-2 is a pseudogene segment. The CDR3 is made up of 15 amino acids. CDR3 nucleotide sequence: TGTGCAAGTCGCTTAAGGCTAGCGGCCTCGGATGAGCAGTTCTTC. Protein: CASRLRLAASDEQFF.

V and J are TRBV6-5 and TRBJ2-3; TRBD2 might be the D (5 bases). CDR1 and CDR2 (germline): MNHEY, SVGAGI. The CDR3 length is 13 residues. The V and J ends lost 7 bases and 0 bases respectively, with 8 bases between them. CDR3 loop: CASIRTSTDTQYF. In nucleotides, the CDR3 is TGTGCCAGCATAAGGACTAGCACAGATACGCAGTATTTT.

The chain is built from TRBV24-1 and TRBJ2-7, with D possibly being TRBD1 (5 bases). This CDR3 spans 13 amino acids. The V and J ends lost 9 bases and 2 bases respectively, with 13 bases between them. Germline V gene lookup returns CDR1 KGHDR and CDR2 SFDVKD. This CDR3 is CATAAGQAYEQYF. The CDR3 nucleotides are TGTGCCACCGCGGCAGGACAAGCCTACGAGCAGTACTTC.

The V and J genes are TRBV7-9 and TRBJ2-7, with 7 positions matching TRBD1. Trimming cost V 1 base and J 2 bases; bases outside gene matches: 8. The germline V gene has CDR1 SEHNR and CDR2 FQNEAQ (reference sequence). The CDR3 runs to 16 residues. In DNA form, the CDR3 reads TGTGCCAGCAGCTTAGGTCTAGGGGGCCCTCCCTACGAGCAGTACTTC. Protein product: CASSLGLGGPPYEQYF.

V is TRBV7-2 and J is TRBJ2-5, with 8 positions matching TRBD1. V shed 4 bases and J 4 bases; nucleotides not matched to a gene: 11. From germline, CDR1 is SGHTA and CDR2 FQGNSA. This CDR3 region has 16 residues. CDR3 nucleotides: TGTGCCAGCAGCTCATATTTTTTACAGGGGGGAGAGACCCAGTACTTC. It translates to CASSSYFLQGGETQYF.

The rearrangement joins TRBV28 to TRBJ2-7; D gene uncertain. The CDR3 is made up of 13 amino acids. Trimming cost V 7 bases and J 9 bases, with 19 bases left between them. Germline-derived CDR1 and CDR2 are MDHEN and SYDVKM. The CDR3 DNA reads TGTGCCAGCACCCTCCCGGAGCCCGGGCGGCAGTACTTC. As protein: CASTLPEPGRQYF. Complete variable domain (other parts from reference TRBV28 and TRBJ2-7): DVKVTQSSRYLVKRTGEKVFLECVQDMDHENMFWYRQDPGLGLRLIYFSYDVKMKEKGDIPEGYSVSREKKERFSLILESASTNQTSMYLCASTLPEPGRQYFGPGTRLTVT.

V gene TRBV19 combines with J gene TRBJ2-3, with 10 bases aligning to TRBD1. In germline, CDR1 is LNHDA, CDR2 SQIVND (reference sequence). J was trimmed by 3 bases and V by 2 bases; bases with no gene match: 2. This CDR3 is 15 amino acids long. CDR3 in amino acids: CASSIWGQGTDTQYF. Written as DNA, the CDR3 is TGTGCCAGTAGTATATGGGGACAGGGGACAGATACGCAGTATTTT.

The V gene is TRBV6-5, the J gene TRBJ2-3; 9 bases match TRBD1. The CDR3 is 15 residues long. Trimming cost V 5 bases and J 3 bases; bases outside gene matches: 6. The V gene's germline CDR1 is MNHEY and CDR2 SVGAGI. The CDR3 protein is CASSLQGARTDTQYF. The DNA of the CDR3 is TGTGCCAGCAGTCTACAGGGGGCGAGGACAGATACGCAGTATTTT.

For this clone: Additional DNA sequences in this sample encode the identical CDR3. V and J are TRBV3-1 (or the pseudogene TRBV3-2) and TRBJ2-7; either TRBD1 or TRBD2 may supply D (5 bases each). Germline CDR1 is LGHDT and CDR2 is YNNKEL (reference sequence). This CDR3 is built from 12 residues. Trimming took 1 base from V and 4 from J, leaving 5 bases between them. The CDR3: CASSQGGYEQYF. The CDR3 nucleotides read TGTGCCAGCAGCCAAGGGGGGTACGAGCAGTACTTC.

V is TRBV7-8 and J is TRBJ2-5, with TRBD2 matching over 15 bases. The V and J ends lost 3 bases and 1 base, in that order; junction bases with no gene match: 3. This CDR3 has 17 amino acids. The germline V gene encodes CDR1 SGHVS and CDR2 FQNEAQ. The CDR3 loop is CASSLGLAGGFQETQYF. As DNA, the CDR3 is TGTGCCAGCAGCTTGGGACTAGCGGGAGGCTTCCAAGAGACCCAGTACTTC.

Comments on this clone: One end of the junction does not line up with germline, which may come from a read error. The chain employs TRBV20-1 and TRBJ1-6, with D uncertain. The CDR3 contains 9 residues. CDR1 and CDR2 from the germline V gene are DFQATT and SNEGSKA (reference sequence). CDR3 region: CAFGSPPHF. The CDR3 coding sequence is TGCGCCTTTGGTTCACCCCCCCACTTT.

V usage is TRBV10-2 and J usage is TRBJ1-2, with 9 bases matching TRBD1. CDR1 and CDR2 from the germline V gene are WSHSY and SAAADI. With 5 bases clipped from V and 4 bases from J, the junction kept 8 bases outside the gene matches. This CDR3 has 15 amino acids. The CDR3 coding sequence is TGCGCCAGCAGTAACCGCCCGGGACAGGGCTATGGCTACACCTTC. This translates into CASSNRPGQGYGYTF.

V gene TRBV27 combines with J gene TRBJ2-7, with 10 bases aligning to TRBD2. V lost 5 bases and J lost 1; bases outside the gene matches: 5. Germline CDR1 reads MNHEY; CDR2 reads SMNVEV (reference sequence). The CDR3 loop spans 15 amino acids. The CDR3 DNA reads TGTGCCAGCAGTGAACCGGGACTAGCGTCCTACGAGCAGTACTTC. It yields the protein CASSEPGLASYEQYF.